This T cell receptor (beta chain) came from a study of shared clonotypes between healthy human individuals. The table came from immunoSEQ multiplex PCR; TCRdb's copy has only in-frame clones and leaves some out. The profile shows 450,000 to 500,000 clones, 70% to 85% of them singletons. Trimming pared 1 base from V and 5 bases from J, leaving 17 bases between. Per germline, CDR1 GTSNPN and CDR2 SVGIG (reference sequence). The CDR3 covers 16 residues. The chain uses TRBV30 and TRBJ2-2; D is unresolved. The source of this sequence is a woman in her forties in good health. Some clones in this sample may be carry-over from other donors' samples. Material: PBMCs. CDR3 sequence (DNA): TGTGCCTGGAGTGGGGTGGGTAGCACGTGGACCGGGGAGCTGTTTTTT. Translation: CAWSGVGSTWTGELFF.